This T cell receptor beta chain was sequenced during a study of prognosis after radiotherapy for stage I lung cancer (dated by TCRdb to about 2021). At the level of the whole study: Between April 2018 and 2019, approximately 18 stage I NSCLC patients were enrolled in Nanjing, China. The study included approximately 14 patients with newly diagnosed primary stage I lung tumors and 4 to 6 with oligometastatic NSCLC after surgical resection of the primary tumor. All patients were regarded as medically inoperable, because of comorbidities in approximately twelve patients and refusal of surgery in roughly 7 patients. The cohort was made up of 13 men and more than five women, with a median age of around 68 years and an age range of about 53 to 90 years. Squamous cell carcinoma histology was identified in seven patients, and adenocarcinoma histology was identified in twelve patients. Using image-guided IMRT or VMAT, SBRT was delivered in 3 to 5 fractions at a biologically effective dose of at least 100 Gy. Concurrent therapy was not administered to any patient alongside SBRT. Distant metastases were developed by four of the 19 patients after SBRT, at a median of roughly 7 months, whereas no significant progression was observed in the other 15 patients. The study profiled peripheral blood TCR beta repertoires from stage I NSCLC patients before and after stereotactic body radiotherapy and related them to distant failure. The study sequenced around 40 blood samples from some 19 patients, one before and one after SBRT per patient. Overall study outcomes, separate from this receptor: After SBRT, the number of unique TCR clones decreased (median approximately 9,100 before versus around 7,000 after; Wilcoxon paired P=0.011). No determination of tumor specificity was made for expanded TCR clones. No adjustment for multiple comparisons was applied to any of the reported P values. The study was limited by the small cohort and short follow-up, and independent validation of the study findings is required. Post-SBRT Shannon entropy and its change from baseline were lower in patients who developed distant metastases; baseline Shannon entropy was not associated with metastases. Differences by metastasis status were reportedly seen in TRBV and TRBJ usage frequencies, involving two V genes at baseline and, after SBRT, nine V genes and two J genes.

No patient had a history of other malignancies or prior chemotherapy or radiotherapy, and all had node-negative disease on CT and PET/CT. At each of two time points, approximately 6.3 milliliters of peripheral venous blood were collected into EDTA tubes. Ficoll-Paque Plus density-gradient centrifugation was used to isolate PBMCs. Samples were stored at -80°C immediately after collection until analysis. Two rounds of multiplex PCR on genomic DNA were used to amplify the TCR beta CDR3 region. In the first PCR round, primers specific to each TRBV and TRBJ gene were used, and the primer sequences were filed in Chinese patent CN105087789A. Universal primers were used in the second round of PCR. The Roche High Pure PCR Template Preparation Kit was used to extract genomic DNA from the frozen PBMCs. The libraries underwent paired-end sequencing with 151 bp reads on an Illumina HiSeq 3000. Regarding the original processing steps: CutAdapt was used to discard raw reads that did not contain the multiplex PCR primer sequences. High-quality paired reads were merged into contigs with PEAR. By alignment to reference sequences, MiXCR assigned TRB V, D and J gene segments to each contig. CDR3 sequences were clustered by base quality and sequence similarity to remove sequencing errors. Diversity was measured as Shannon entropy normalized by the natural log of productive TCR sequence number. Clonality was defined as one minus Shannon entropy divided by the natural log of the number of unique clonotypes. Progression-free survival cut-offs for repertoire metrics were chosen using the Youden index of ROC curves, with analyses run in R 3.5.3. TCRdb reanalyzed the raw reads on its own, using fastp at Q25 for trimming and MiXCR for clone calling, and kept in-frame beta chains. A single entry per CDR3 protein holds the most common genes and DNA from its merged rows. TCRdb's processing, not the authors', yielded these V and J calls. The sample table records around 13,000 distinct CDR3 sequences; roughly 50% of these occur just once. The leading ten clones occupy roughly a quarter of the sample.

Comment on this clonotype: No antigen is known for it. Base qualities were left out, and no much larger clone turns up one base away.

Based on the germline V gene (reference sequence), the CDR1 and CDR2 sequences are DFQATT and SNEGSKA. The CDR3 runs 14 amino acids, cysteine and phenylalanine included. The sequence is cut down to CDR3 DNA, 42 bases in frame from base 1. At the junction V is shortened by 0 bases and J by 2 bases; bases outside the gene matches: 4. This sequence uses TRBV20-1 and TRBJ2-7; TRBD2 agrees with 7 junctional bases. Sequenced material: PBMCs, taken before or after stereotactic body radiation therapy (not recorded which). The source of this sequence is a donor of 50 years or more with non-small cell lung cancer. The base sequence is TGCAGTGCTAGAGATCGGCTAGCGGCCTACGAGCAGTACTTC. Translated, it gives CSARDRLAAYEQYF.